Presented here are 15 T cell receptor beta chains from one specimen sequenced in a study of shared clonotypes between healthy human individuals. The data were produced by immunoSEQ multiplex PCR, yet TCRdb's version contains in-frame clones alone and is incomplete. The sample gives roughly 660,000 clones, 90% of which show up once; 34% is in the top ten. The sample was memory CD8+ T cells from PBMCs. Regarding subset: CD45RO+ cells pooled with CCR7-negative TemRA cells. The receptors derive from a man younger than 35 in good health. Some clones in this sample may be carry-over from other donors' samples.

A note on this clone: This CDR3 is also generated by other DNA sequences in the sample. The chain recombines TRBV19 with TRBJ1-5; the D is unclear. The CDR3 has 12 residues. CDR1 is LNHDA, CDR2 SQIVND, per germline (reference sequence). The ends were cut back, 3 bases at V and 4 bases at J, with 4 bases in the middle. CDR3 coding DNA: TGTGCCAGTAGTATCGGGAATCAGCCCCAGCATTTT. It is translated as CASSIGNQPQHF.

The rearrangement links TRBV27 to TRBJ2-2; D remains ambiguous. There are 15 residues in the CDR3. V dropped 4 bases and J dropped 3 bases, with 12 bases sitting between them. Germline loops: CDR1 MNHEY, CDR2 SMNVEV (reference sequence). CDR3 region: CASSSETQYTGELFF. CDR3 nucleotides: TGTGCCAGCAGTTCCGAGACTCAATACACCGGGGAGCTGTTTTTT.

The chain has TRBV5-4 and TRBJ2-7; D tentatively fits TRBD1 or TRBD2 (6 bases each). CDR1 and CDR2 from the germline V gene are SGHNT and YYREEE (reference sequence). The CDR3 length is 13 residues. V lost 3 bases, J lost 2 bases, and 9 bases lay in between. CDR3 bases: TGTGCCAGCAGCTGGGGGGACACCTACGAGCAGTACTTC. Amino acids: CASSWGDTYEQYF.

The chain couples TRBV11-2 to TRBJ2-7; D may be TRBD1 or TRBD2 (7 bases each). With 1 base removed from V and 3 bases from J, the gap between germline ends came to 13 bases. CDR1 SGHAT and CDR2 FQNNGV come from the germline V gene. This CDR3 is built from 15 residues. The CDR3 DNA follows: TGTGCCAGCAGCTTAGGGGGAGGGGGCGTCTACGAGCAGTACTTC. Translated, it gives CASSLGGGGVYEQYF.

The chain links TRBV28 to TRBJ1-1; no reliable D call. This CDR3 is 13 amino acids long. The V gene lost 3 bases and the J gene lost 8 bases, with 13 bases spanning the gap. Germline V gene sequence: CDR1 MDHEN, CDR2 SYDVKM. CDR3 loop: CASSFDGKTEAFF. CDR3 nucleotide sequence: TGTGCCAGCAGTTTCGACGGGAAAACGGAAGCTTTCTTT. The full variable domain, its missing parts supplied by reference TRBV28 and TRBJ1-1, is DVKVTQSSRYLVKRTGEKVFLECVQDMDHENMFWYRQDPGLGLRLIYFSYDVKMKEKGDIPEGYSVSREKKERFSLILESASTNQTSMYLCASSFDGKTEAFFGQGTRLTVV.

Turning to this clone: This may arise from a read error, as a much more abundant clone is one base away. The CDR3 sequence: CASSSGLAAYNEQFF. As DNA, the CDR3 is TGTGCCAGCAGCTCGGGACTAGCGGCCTACAATGAGCAGTTCTTC. The V call is TRBV11-2, the J call TRBJ2-1; 11 bases are a match to TRBD2. The CDR3 extends over 15 amino acids. The germline gives CDR1 SGHAT, CDR2 FQNNGV. The V and J ends lost 4 bases and 2 bases, in that order; junction bases with no gene match: 1.

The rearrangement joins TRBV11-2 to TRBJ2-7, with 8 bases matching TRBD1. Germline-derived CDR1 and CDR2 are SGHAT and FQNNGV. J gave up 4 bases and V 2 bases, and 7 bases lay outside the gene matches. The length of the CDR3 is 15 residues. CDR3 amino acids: CASSLWQGARYEQYF. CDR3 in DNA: TGTGCCAGCAGCTTATGGCAGGGGGCGAGGTACGAGCAGTACTTC. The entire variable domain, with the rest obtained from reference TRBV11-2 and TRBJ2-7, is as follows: EAGVAQSPRYKIIEKRQSVAFWCNPISGHATLYWYQQILGQGPKLLIQFQNNGVVDDSQLPKDRFSAERLKGVDSTLKIQPAKLEDSAVYLCASSLWQGARYEQYFGPGTRLTVT.

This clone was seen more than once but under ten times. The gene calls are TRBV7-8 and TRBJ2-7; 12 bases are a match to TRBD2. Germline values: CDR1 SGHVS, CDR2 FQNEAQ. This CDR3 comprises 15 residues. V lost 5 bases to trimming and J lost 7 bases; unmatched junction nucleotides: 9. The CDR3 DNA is TGTGCCAGCAGCCACCTAGCGGGAGGGCCACGTGAGCAGTACTTC. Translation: CASSHLAGGPREQYF.

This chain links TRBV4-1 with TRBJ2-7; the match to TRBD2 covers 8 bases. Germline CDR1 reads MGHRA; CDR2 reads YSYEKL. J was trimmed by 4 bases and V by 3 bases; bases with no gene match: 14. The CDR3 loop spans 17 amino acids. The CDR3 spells CASSQRESGSGTYEQYF. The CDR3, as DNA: TGCGCCAGCAGCCAGAGGGAGTCGGGTAGCGGGACATACGAGCAGTACTTC.

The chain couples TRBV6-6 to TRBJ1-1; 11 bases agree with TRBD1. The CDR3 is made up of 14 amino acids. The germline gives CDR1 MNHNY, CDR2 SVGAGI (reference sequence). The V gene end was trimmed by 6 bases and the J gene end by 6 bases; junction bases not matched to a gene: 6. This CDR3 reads CASSRDRGAAEAFF. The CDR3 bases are TGTGCCAGCAGCCGGGACAGGGGGGCCGCTGAAGCTTTCTTT.

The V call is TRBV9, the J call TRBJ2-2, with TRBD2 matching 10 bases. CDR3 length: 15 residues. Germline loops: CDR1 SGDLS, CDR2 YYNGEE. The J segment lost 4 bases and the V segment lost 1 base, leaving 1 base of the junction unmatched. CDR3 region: CASSVRLAGTGELFF. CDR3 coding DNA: TGTGCCAGCAGCGTAAGACTAGCGGGCACCGGGGAGCTGTTTTTT. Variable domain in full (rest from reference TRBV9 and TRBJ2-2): DSGVTQTPKHLITATGQRVTLRCSPRSGDLSVYWYQQSLDQGLQFLIQYYNGEERAKGNILERFSAQQFPDLHSELNLSSLELGDSALYFCASSVRLAGTGELFFGEGSRLTVL.

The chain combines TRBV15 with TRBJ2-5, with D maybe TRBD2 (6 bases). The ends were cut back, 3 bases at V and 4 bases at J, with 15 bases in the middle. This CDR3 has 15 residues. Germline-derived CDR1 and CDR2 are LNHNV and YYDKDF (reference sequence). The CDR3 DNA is TGTGCCACCAGCAGCCCCCGGCGGAGGGGAGAGACCCAGTACTTC. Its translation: CATSSPRRRGETQYF.

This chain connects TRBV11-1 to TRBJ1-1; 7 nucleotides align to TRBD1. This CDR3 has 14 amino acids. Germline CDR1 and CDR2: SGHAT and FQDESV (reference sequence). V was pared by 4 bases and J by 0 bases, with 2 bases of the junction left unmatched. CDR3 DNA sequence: TGTGCCAGCAGCTGGGGACAGATGAACACTGAAGCTTTCTTT. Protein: CASSWGQMNTEAFF.

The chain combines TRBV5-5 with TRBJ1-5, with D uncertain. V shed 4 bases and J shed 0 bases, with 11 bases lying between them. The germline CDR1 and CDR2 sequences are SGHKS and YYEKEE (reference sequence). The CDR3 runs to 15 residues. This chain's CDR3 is CASSLLQTSNQPQHF. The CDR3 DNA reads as TGTGCCAGCAGCCTCCTACAGACTAGCAATCAGCCCCAGCATTTT.

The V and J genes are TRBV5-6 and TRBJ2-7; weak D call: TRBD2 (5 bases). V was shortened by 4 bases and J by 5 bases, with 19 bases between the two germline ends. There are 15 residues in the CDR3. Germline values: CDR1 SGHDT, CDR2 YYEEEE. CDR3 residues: CASSDPSGGIHEQYF. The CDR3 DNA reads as TGTGCCAGCAGCGACCCTAGTGGAGGAATCCACGAGCAGTACTTC.